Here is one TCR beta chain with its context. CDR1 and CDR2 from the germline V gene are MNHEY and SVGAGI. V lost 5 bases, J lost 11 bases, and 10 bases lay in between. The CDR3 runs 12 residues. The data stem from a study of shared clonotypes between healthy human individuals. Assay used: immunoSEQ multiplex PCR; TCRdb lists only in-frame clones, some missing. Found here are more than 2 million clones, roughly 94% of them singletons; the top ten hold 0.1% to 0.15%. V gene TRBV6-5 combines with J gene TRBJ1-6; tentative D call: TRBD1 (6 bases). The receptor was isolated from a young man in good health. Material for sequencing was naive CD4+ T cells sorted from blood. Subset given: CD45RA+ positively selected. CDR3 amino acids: CASSKGGPPLHF. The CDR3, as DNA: TGTGCCAGCAGTAAAGGGGGACCACCCCTCCACTTT.